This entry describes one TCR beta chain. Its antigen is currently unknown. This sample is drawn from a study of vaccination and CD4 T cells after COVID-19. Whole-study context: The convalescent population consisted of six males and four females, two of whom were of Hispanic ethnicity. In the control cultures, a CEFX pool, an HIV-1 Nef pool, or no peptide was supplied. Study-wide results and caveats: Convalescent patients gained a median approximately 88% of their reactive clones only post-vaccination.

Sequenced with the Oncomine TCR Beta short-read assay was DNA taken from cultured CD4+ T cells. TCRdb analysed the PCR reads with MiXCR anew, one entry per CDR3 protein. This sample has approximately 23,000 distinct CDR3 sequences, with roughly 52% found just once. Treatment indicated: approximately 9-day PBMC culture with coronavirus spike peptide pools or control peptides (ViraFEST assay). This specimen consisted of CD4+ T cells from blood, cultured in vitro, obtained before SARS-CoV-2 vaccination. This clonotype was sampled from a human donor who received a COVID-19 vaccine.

Written as DNA, the CDR3 is TGTGCCAGCCGACAGCTCTCTGGAAACACCATATATTTT. It codes for CASRQLSGNTIYF. The chain uses TRBV11-3 and TRBJ1-3, with D perhaps TRBD1 (5 bases). Germline CDR1 and CDR2: SGHNT and YENEEA. V gave up 8 bases and J gave up 0 bases, with 8 bases separating them. The CDR3 contains 13 residues. Full variable domain (rest looked up from reference TRBV11-3 and TRBJ1-3): EAGVVQSPRYKIIEKKQPVAFWCNPISGHNTLYWYLQNLGQGPELLIRYENEEAVDDSQLPKDRFSAERLKGVDSTLKIQPAELGDSAVYLCASRQLSGNTIYFGEGSWLTVV.